The 16 T cell receptor beta chains below were found in one sample sequenced in a study of T cells in Graves' hyperthyroidism and ophthalmopathy. The investigators amplified TCR beta CDR3 regions from RNA transcripts. The study used the HTBI primer set for a first-round RT-PCR of the TCR CDR3. From the multiplex PCR reads, TCRdb called clonotypes with MiXCR, one entry per CDR3 protein. The repertoire has hundreds of thousands of distinct CDR3 sequences, approximately 40% of them found once; the top ten carry 31%. The sample consisted of blood. Receptors were obtained from a woman aged 40 to 50 with Graves' hyperthyroidism.

This clonotype was observed a few times. The chain links TRBV12-3 or TRBV12-4 to TRBJ1-2; weak D call: TRBD1 (6 bases). The length of the CDR3 is 19 residues. Trimming took 2 bases from V and 1 from J, leaving 23 bases between them. CDR3 amino acids: CASSLFLFIQRQDNYGYTF. CDR3 coding DNA: TGTGCCAGCAGTTTATTTCTCTTCATCCAGAGACAGGATAACTATGGCTACACCTTC.

This clonotype appeared a few times. The V call is TRBV5-8, the J call TRBJ1-5; tentatively, D is TRBD1 (6 bases). The CDR3 runs to 16 residues. The germline gives CDR1 SGHTS, CDR2 YDEGEE. Trimming pared 2 bases from V and 0 bases from J, leaving 12 bases between. The CDR3 nucleotides are TGTGCCAGCAGCTTAGGTGGACAGCCTAGCAATCAGCCCCAGCATTTT. As protein: CASSLGGQPSNQPQHF. The variable domain in full, completed from reference TRBV5-8 and TRBJ1-5, reads EAGVTQSPTHLIKTRGQQATLRCSPISGHTSVYWYQQALGLGLQFLLWYDEGEERNRGNFPPRFSGRQFPNYSSELNVNALELEDSALYLCASSLGGQPSNQPQHFGDGTRLSIL.

This clonotype was seen at least ten times. This chain joins TRBV2 and TRBJ1-3, with no clear D. Germline V CDR1 and CDR2: SNHLY, FYNNEI. Trimming took 2 bases from V and 0 from J, leaving 8 bases between them. CDR3 length: 15 amino acids. In DNA form, the CDR3 reads TGTGCCAGCAGTGAAACCGTCCCCTCTGGAAACACCATATATTTT. It yields the protein CASSETVPSGNTIYF.

Points on this clonotype: Just one base apart from a much larger clone, this may be a read error. The chain carries TRBV9 and TRBJ1-6; no firm D call. Germline CDR1 and CDR2: SGDLS and YYNGEE. This CDR3 region has 15 residues. The chain's CDR3 is CASSAPGAYNSPPHF. The CDR3 DNA reads as TGTGCCAGCAGCGCCCCAGGAGCCTATAATTCACCCCCCCACTTT.

The sample holds many counts of this clonotype. The V call is TRBV7-8, the J call TRBJ2-2; D remains ambiguous. CDR1 and CDR2 from the germline V gene are SGHVS and FQNEAQ. The CDR3 is made up of 16 amino acids. V was clipped by 5 bases and J by 7 bases, with 20 bases between them. CDR3 sequence (DNA): TGTGCCAGCAGCCAATCCGCCGCGCTGAGCCTCGGGGAGCTGTTTTTT. It yields the protein CASSQSAALSLGELFF. Based on the CDR3 plus reference TRBV7-8 and TRBJ2-2, the full variable domain is GAGVSQSPRYKVAKRGQDVALRCDPISGHVSLFWYQQALGQGPEFLTYFQNEAQLDKSGLPSDRFFAERPEGSVSTLKIQRTQQEDSAVYLCASSQSAALSLGELFFGEGSRLTVL.

This clonotype was observed at least ten times. The chain carries TRBV25-1 and TRBJ1-2, with D possibly being TRBD1 (6 bases). This CDR3 has 14 residues. Trimming took off 2 bases at V and 3 bases at J, with 10 bases between the two ends. Germline lookup yields CDR1 MGHDK and CDR2 SYGVNS. CDR3 in amino acids: CASSEIGGYYGYTF. For the CDR3, the DNA is TGTGCCAGCAGTGAAATTGGGGGCTACTATGGCTACACCTTC.

V usage is TRBV29-1 and J usage is TRBJ1-1; 12 bases map to TRBD1. J was trimmed by 6 bases and V by 7 bases; bases with no gene match: 3. CDR1 SQVTM and CDR2 ANQGSEA come from the germline V gene. The CDR3 contains 12 residues. CDR3: CSAGQGASEAFF. The CDR3 bases are TGCAGCGCGGGACAGGGGGCTTCTGAAGCTTTCTTT.

This clonotype has only a few counts. Sequence at one end of the junction differs from germline and may be a read error. The J gene is TRBJ2-7, the V gene TRBV15; 9 nucleotides align to TRBD1. Germline V CDR1 and CDR2: LNHNV, YYDKDF (reference sequence). The CDR3 length is 13 residues. The CDR3 sequence is CATSRDLETGGVF. The CDR3 coding sequence is TGTGCCACCAGCAGAGATCTGGAGACAGGGGGGGTTTTC.

This clonotype has only a few counts. The chain employs TRBV5-8 and TRBJ2-7; D is perhaps TRBD1 (6 bases). The CDR3 has 15 residues. V dropped 1 base and J dropped 2 bases, with 13 bases sitting between them. Germline CDR1 SGHTS, CDR2 YDEGEE. The CDR3 protein is CASSLLEGVPYEQYF. The CDR3 nucleotides are TGTGCCAGCAGCTTGTTAGAGGGGGTCCCCTACGAGCAGTACTTC.

This rearrangement joins TRBV4-1 to TRBJ1-5; 12 nucleotides align to TRBD1. CDR1 is MGHRA and CDR2 is YSYEKL in the germline V gene. The CDR3 is 17 amino acids. V shed 3 bases and J 5 bases; nucleotides not matched to a gene: 8. The CDR3 nucleotides read TGCGCCAGCAGCCATCGCTGGGACAGGGGGCATCATCAGCCCCAGCATTTT. This encodes CASSHRWDRGHHQPQHF.

The genes are TRBV25-1 and TRBJ1-2; D is uncertain. The CDR3 has 13 amino acids. Germline values: CDR1 MGHDK, CDR2 SYGVNS. Trimming left V 8 bases short and J 4 bases short, with 14 bases between. CDR3: CASRTTQLYGYTF. CDR3 nucleotide sequence: TGTGCCAGCCGCACAACGCAACTCTATGGCTACACCTTC.

The genes are TRBV29-1 and TRBJ2-7; 8 bases are shared with TRBD1. The CDR3 has 12 amino acids. Germline CDR1 is SQVTM and CDR2 is ANQGSEA. J lost 4 bases, V lost 6 bases, and 5 bases had no gene match. CDR3 sequence: CSVNGQGYEQYF. Here the CDR3 DNA reads TGCAGCGTCAACGGACAGGGATACGAGCAGTACTTC.

The chain links TRBV7-2 to TRBJ2-7; TRBD2 agrees at 10 bases. J was trimmed by 9 bases and V by 3 bases; bases with no gene match: 8. The CDR3 covers 14 residues. The germline CDR1 and CDR2 sequences are SGHTA and FQGNSA. This CDR3 is CASSFVLAGVGQYF. The CDR3 DNA sequence: TGTGCCAGCAGCTTCGTCCTAGCGGGGGTAGGGCAGTACTTC.

CDR3 region: CASRRRLAGANTGELFF. The CDR3, as DNA: TGTGCCAGCAGAAGGCGTCTAGCGGGAGCGAACACCGGGGAGCTGTTTTTT. This chain connects TRBV6-5 to TRBJ2-2; TRBD2 matches at 10 bases. The germline V gene has CDR1 MNHEY and CDR2 SVGAGI. This CDR3 has 17 residues. The trim removed 6 bases at V and 0 bases at J, leaving 7 bases unmatched.

This clonotype was found many times. V gene TRBV5-6 combines with J gene TRBJ1-2, with 9 positions matching TRBD1. With V trimmed by 0 bases and J by 8 bases, 8 bases remained unmatched. Germline V gives CDR1 SGHDT, CDR2 YYEEEE. The CDR3 covers 15 residues. The CDR3 bases are TGTGCCAGCAGCTTGGAGACAGGGGGGCGAAGAGGCTACACCTTC. The encoded protein is CASSLETGGRRGYTF.

This clonotype was observed a few times. This rearrangement joins TRBV7-2 to TRBJ2-3; D is unclear. V lost 3 bases, J lost 0 bases, and 7 bases lay in between. The germline CDR1 and CDR2 sequences are SGHTA and FQGNSA. CDR3 length: 14 residues. The CDR3 loop reads CASSFRGSTDTQYF. The CDR3 DNA reads TGTGCCAGCAGCTTTCGTGGAAGCACAGATACGCAGTATTTT.